The rows below give T cell receptor beta chains drawn from one sample of a study of radiotherapy plus CTLA-4 blockade in lung cancer. Libraries were prepared by immunoSEQ multiplex PCR; TCRdb keeps only in-frame clonotypes and omits some of them. The sample gives 55,000 to 80,000 clones, roughly three quarters of which show up once; less than 7.5% is in the top ten. This specimen was peripheral blood, taken from a patient treated with radiotherapy plus ipilimumab. The receptors stem from a human donor with non-small cell lung cancer who had a complete response to radiotherapy plus ipilimumab. The CDR3 runs from the conserved cysteine through the conserved F or W. A D gene is named only where the DNA matches it firmly. Size values are once, few and many counts, or a class for expanded clones, and some rows have none.

v_gene: TRBV5-5; d_gene: .; abundance: once; len: 15; j_gene: TRBJ1-6; CDR3aa: CASSLEAGPNSPLHF; CDR3nt: TGTGCCAGCAGCTTGGAGGCGGGCCCAAATTCACCCCTCCACTTT
v_gene: TRBV27; d_gene: TRBD1; abundance: .; len: 19; j_gene: TRBJ2-6; CDR3aa: CASSPGTGRSEPGANVLTF; CDR3nt: TGTGCCAGCAGTCCCGGGACAGGGAGATCGGAACCTGGGGCCAACGTCCTGACTTTC
v_gene: TRBV9; d_gene: TRBD2; abundance: .; len: 15; j_gene: TRBJ2-1; CDR3aa: CASSVARTSGSEQFF; CDR3nt: TGTGCCAGCAGCGTAGCGAGGACTAGCGGGAGTGAGCAGTTCTTC
v_gene: TRBV7-2; d_gene: TRBD1; abundance: .; len: 16; j_gene: TRBJ1-5; CDR3aa: CASSRPGTVSNQPQHF; CDR3nt: TGTGCCAGTTCTCGACCCGGGACAGTTAGCAATCAGCCCCAGCATTTT
v_gene: TRBV6-5; d_gene: .; abundance: .; len: 13; j_gene: TRBJ1-3; CDR3aa: CASSYSKENTIYF; CDR3nt: TGTGCCAGCAGTTACTCCAAGGAGAACACCATATATTTT
v_gene: TRBV4-1; d_gene: .; abundance: .; len: 13; j_gene: TRBJ1-2; CDR3aa: CASSPGQLHGYTF; CDR3nt: TGCGCCAGCAGCCCCGGACAGCTTCATGGCTACACCTTC
v_gene: TRBV6-9; d_gene: .; abundance: few; len: 15; j_gene: TRBJ1-1; CDR3aa: CASSPSGRVVTEAFF; CDR3nt: TGTGCCAGCAGTCCCTCGGGGCGGGTGGTTACTGAAGCTTTCTTT
v_gene: TRBV14; d_gene: .; abundance: few; len: 14; j_gene: TRBJ2-2; CDR3aa: CASSVLQNTGELFF; CDR3nt: TGTGCCAGCAGTGTACTGCAAAACACCGGGGAGCTGTTTTTT
v_gene: TRBV5-5; d_gene: .; abundance: .; len: 15; j_gene: TRBJ1-5; CDR3aa: CASSLAGRQSQPQHF; CDR3nt: TGTGCCAGCAGCTTAGCAGGGCGACAAAGTCAGCCCCAGCATTTT
v_gene: TRBV18; d_gene: .; abundance: .; len: 15; j_gene: TRBJ1-4; CDR3aa: CASSPSPREREKLFF; CDR3nt: TGTGCCAGCTCCCCCTCCCCCAGGGAGAGGGAAAAACTGTTTTTT
v_gene: TRBV9; d_gene: TRBD2; abundance: few; len: 16; j_gene: TRBJ2-7; CDR3aa: CASSVGAGGPSYEQYF; CDR3nt: TGTGCCAGCAGCGTCGGGGCGGGGGGGCCGAGTTACGAGCAGTACTTC
v_gene: TRBV11-3; d_gene: .; abundance: .; len: 14; j_gene: TRBJ2-3; CDR3aa: CASSLQDSTDTQYF; CDR3nt: TGTGCCAGCAGCTTACAAGACTCCACAGATACGCAGTATTTT
v_gene: TRBV19; d_gene: .; abundance: once; len: 13; j_gene: TRBJ1-5; CDR3aa: CASIGAGNQPQHF; CDR3nt: TGTGCCAGTATTGGGGCCGGTAATCAGCCCCAGCATTTT
v_gene: TRBV18; d_gene: .; abundance: .; len: 16; j_gene: TRBJ1-4; CDR3aa: CASSPGSPSTNEKLFF; CDR3nt: TGTGCCAGCTCACCCGGCAGTCCCTCAACTAATGAAAAACTGTTTTTT
v_gene: TRBV7-8; d_gene: .; abundance: .; len: 17; j_gene: TRBJ2-1; CDR3aa: CASSEISTGTPFYEQFF; CDR3nt: TGTGCCAGCAGCGAAATCTCAACCGGGACTCCCTTTTATGAGCAGTTCTTC
v_gene: TRBV2; d_gene: TRBD1; abundance: .; len: 18; j_gene: TRBJ2-4; CDR3aa: CASSEGGQPRLAKNIQYF; CDR3nt: TGTGCCAGCAGTGAAGGGGGACAGCCCCGACTAGCCAAAAACATTCAGTACTTC
v_gene: TRBV30; d_gene: TRBD1; abundance: .; len: 17; j_gene: TRBJ2-2; CDR3aa: CAWSSSRTGKRAGELFF; CDR3nt: TGTGCCTGGAGTTCCTCCAGGACAGGCAAGAGGGCCGGGGAGCTGTTTTTT
v_gene: TRBV5-1; d_gene: .; abundance: .; len: 14; j_gene: TRBJ2-2; CDR3aa: CASSFGQFTGELFF; CDR3nt: TGCGCCAGCAGCTTCGGGCAGTTCACCGGGGAGCTGTTTTTT
v_gene: TRBV18; d_gene: TRBD1; abundance: .; len: 15; j_gene: TRBJ1-3; CDR3aa: CASSPQDRDGNTIYF; CDR3nt: TGTGCCAGCTCACCACAAGACAGGGATGGAAACACCATATATTTT
v_gene: TRBV5-1; d_gene: .; abundance: .; len: 14; j_gene: TRBJ1-1; CDR3aa: CASRGPRELTEAFF; CDR3nt: TGCGCCAGCAGGGGCCCGCGGGAACTAACTGAAGCTTTCTTT
v_gene: TRBV18; d_gene: TRBD1; abundance: few; len: 14; j_gene: TRBJ1-4; CDR3aa: CASSPTGANEKLFF; CDR3nt: TGTGCCAGCTCACCGACAGGGGCTAATGAAAAACTGTTTTTT
v_gene: TRBV11-2; d_gene: .; abundance: .; len: 13; j_gene: TRBJ2-1; CDR3aa: CASSLQGYNEQFF; CDR3nt: TGTGCCAGCAGCTTACAGGGGTACAATGAGCAGTTCTTC
v_gene: TRBV12-5; d_gene: .; abundance: .; len: 16; j_gene: TRBJ1-4; CDR3aa: CASGLSGRGTNEKLFF; CDR3nt: TGTGCTAGTGGTTTGAGCGGCCGGGGGACCAATGAAAAACTGTTTTTT
v_gene: TRBV7-2; d_gene: TRBD2; abundance: .; len: 16; j_gene: TRBJ2-3; CDR3aa: CASSPGTSGSSDTQYF; CDR3nt: TGTGCCAGCAGTCCCGGGACTAGCGGGAGTTCAGATACGCAGTATTTT
v_gene: TRBV19; d_gene: .; abundance: .; len: 11; j_gene: TRBJ1-4; CDR3aa: CASSNLEKLFF; CDR3nt: TGTGCCAGTAGTAACCTCGAAAAACTGTTTTTT
v_gene: TRBV6-6; d_gene: .; abundance: few; len: 16; j_gene: TRBJ1-5; CDR3aa: CASSYSGTSGNQPQHF; CDR3nt: TGTGCCAGCAGTTACTCTGGGACATCGGGCAATCAGCCCCAGCATTTT
v_gene: TRBV6-5; d_gene: TRBD1; abundance: .; len: 14; j_gene: TRBJ2-5; CDR3aa: CASSWGQGQETQYF; CDR3nt: TGTGCCAGCAGTTGGGGACAGGGACAAGAGACCCAGTACTTC
v_gene: TRBV5-4; d_gene: .; abundance: .; len: 18; j_gene: TRBJ1-4; CDR3aa: CASSLGGGRAATNEKLFF; CDR3nt: TGTGCCAGCAGCTTGGGGGGTGGCAGGGCGGCAACTAATGAAAAACTGTTTTTT
v_gene: TRBV6-5; d_gene: TRBD1; abundance: .; len: 13; j_gene: TRBJ2-1; CDR3aa: CASREGAIDEQFF; CDR3nt: TGTGCCAGCAGAGAGGGGGCTATTGATGAGCAGTTCTTC
v_gene: TRBV7-2; d_gene: TRBD1; abundance: .; len: 16; j_gene: TRBJ2-1; CDR3aa: CASSLLWDRGRDEQFF; CDR3nt: TGTGCCAGCAGCTTATTATGGGACAGGGGAAGGGATGAGCAGTTCTTC
v_gene: TRBV9; d_gene: TRBD2; abundance: .; len: 15; j_gene: TRBJ2-1; CDR3aa: CASSPGLAVANEQFF; CDR3nt: TGTGCCAGCAGCCCGGGACTAGCGGTCGCCAATGAGCAGTTCTTC
v_gene: TRBV5-1; d_gene: TRBD1; abundance: .; len: 15; j_gene: TRBJ2-3; CDR3aa: CASSLMTGSTDTQYF; CDR3nt: TGCGCCAGCAGCTTAATGACAGGGAGCACAGATACGCAGTATTTT
v_gene: TRBV28; d_gene: .; abundance: .; len: 15; j_gene: TRBJ1-1; CDR3aa: CASSLGRRTNTEAFF; CDR3nt: TGTGCCAGCAGTTTAGGTAGACGGACGAACACTGAAGCTTTCTTT
v_gene: TRBV7-2; d_gene: .; abundance: .; len: 13; j_gene: TRBJ1-1; CDR3aa: CASSLGTGPIAFF; CDR3nt: TGTGCCAGCAGCTTAGGCACGGGTCCTATCGCTTTCTTT
v_gene: TRBV4-3; d_gene: TRBD2; abundance: few; len: 15; j_gene: TRBJ2-3; CDR3aa: CASSQELAGTDTQYF; CDR3nt: TGCGCCAGCAGCCAAGAGCTAGCGGGCACAGATACGCAGTATTTT
v_gene: TRBV25-1; d_gene: .; abundance: .; len: 13; j_gene: TRBJ1-5; CDR3aa: CASSDRERQPQHF; CDR3nt: TGTGCCAGCAGTGACAGGGAACGTCAGCCCCAGCATTTT
v_gene: TRBV27; d_gene: .; abundance: .; len: 17; j_gene: TRBJ2-4; CDR3aa: CASSFGAPGEVANIQYF; CDR3nt: TGTGCCAGCAGTTTCGGTGCCCCAGGGGAGGTCGCAAACATTCAGTACTTC
v_gene: TRBV5-6; d_gene: .; abundance: .; len: 17; j_gene: TRBJ1-6; CDR3aa: CASSLANRGSPNSPLHF; CDR3nt: TGTGCCAGCAGCTTGGCCAATCGGGGTTCACCGAATTCACCCCTCCACTTT
v_gene: TRBV28; d_gene: .; abundance: .; len: 14; j_gene: TRBJ1-2; CDR3aa: CASSTRTGFYGYTF; CDR3nt: TGTGCCAGCAGTACTCGAACAGGTTTCTATGGCTACACCTTC
v_gene: TRBV10-3; d_gene: .; abundance: .; len: 15; j_gene: TRBJ1-2; CDR3aa: CAISESAGQAYGYTF; CDR3nt: TGTGCCATCAGTGAGTCGGCAGGGCAGGCCTATGGCTACACCTTC
v_gene: TRBV19; d_gene: .; abundance: once; len: 16; j_gene: TRBJ1-5; CDR3aa: CASSMADLGMDQPQHF; CDR3nt: TGTGCCAGTAGTATGGCGGACCTCGGCATGGATCAGCCCCAGCATTTT
v_gene: TRBV10-3; d_gene: .; abundance: .; len: 14; j_gene: TRBJ1-6; CDR3aa: CAISESLGFSPLHF; CDR3nt: TGTGCCATCAGTGAGTCGTTGGGTTTTTCACCCCTCCACTTT
v_gene: TRBV6-1; d_gene: .; abundance: few; len: 13; j_gene: TRBJ1-1; CDR3aa: CASRLGMNTEAFF; CDR3nt: TGTGCCAGCAGGCTGGGGATGAACACTGAAGCTTTCTTT
v_gene: TRBV5-1; d_gene: .; abundance: few; len: 15; j_gene: TRBJ1-1; CDR3aa: CASSPSGVEDTEAFF; CDR3nt: TGCGCCAGCAGCCCATCAGGGGTCGAGGACACTGAAGCTTTCTTT
v_gene: TRBV18; d_gene: TRBD1; abundance: once; len: 16; j_gene: TRBJ1-1; CDR3aa: CASSPQSRDRGLKAFF; CDR3nt: TGTGCCAGCTCACCACAGAGCCGGGACAGGGGCTTAAAAGCTTTCTTT
v_gene: TRBV9; d_gene: TRBD1; abundance: .; len: 15; j_gene: TRBJ1-1; CDR3aa: CASSEQGEGHTEAFF; CDR3nt: TGTGCCAGCAGCGAACAGGGGGAAGGGCACACTGAAGCTTTCTTT